This T cell receptor beta chain was captured in a study of CD8+CD57+ T cells in acquired aplastic anemia. In this sample, this clonotype turned up many times. CDR3 and TCR beta VDJ profiling relied on genomic DNA as the template. TCRdb itself ran the reads through MiXCR, one entry per CDR3 protein. The table lists roughly 150,000 distinct CDR3 sequences, approximately 40% of them singletons. The TCR comes from a human donor in good health. Material for sequencing was sorted CD4+, CD8+, or CD8+CD57+ T cells (not recorded which) from PBMCs.

The CDR3 loop reads CASSPGQVTDTQYF. The CDR3 DNA reads as TGCGCCAGCAGCCCGGGACAGGTTACAGATACGCAGTATTTT. The chain combines TRBV5-1 with TRBJ2-3; 8 nucleotides agree with TRBD1. Per the germline V gene, CDR1 is SGHRS and CDR2 is YFSETQ. V dropped 4 bases and J dropped 3; count of bases not matched to a gene: 4. The CDR3 extends over 14 amino acids.